These T cell receptor beta chains were read from a single sample in a study of early T cells in non-severe SARS-CoV-2 infection. Each CDR3 protein is one row after TCRdb ran MiXCR on the 5' RACE reads. The sample holds about 60,000 distinct CDR3 sequences, 10% to 15% seen once. The sample taken for sequencing was whole blood. The receptors originated from an adult who was a healthcare worker with PCR-confirmed SARS-CoV-2 infection or an uninfected control (not recorded which). Both conserved end residues are trimmed from each CDR3.

V gene	J gene	CDR3 protein
TRBV6-2/TRBV6-3	TRBJ2-7	ASTDNSREQY
TRBV11-2	TRBJ2-5	ASSPGAGQGETQY
TRBV12-3/TRBV12-4	TRBJ1-2	ASSRDREYQGYT
TRBV7-9	TRBJ2-5	ASSWFGTREETQY
TRBV5-4	TRBJ2-7	ASSGGGTTTYEQY
TRBV29-1	TRBJ2-3	SGQGSDTQY
TRBV29-1	TRBJ2-3	SVARGQPSTDTQY
TRBV4-2	TRBJ2-2	ASSVTGFGELF
TRBV29-1	TRBJ2-1	SARNLEQF
TRBV6-1	TRBJ1-2	ASSPQIYGYT
TRBV5-1	TRBJ1-1	ASSLQMNTEAF
TRBV9	TRBJ2-3	ASSVSRLTDTQY
TRBV10-3	TRBJ1-4	AISPGQGITTNEKLF
TRBV3-1	TRBJ1-1	ASSRAGIGQGRNTEAF
TRBV20-1	TRBJ2-3	SAHYSTDTQY
TRBV7-2	TRBJ2-7	ASSLAETYEQY
TRBV29-1	TRBJ2-5	SARQGGAQY
TRBV15	TRBJ1-1	ATSRERERTEAF
TRBV28	TRBJ1-6	ASISAGSPLH
TRBV29-1	TRBJ2-3	SVTGGTSTDTQY
TRBV6-5	TRBJ1-1	ASRTKGLNTEAF
TRBV6-6	TRBJ2-2	ASSTTGYGELF
TRBV12-3/TRBV12-4	TRBJ2-7	ASSSRRVYEQY
TRBV20-1	TRBJ2-3	SVPGQAPDTQY
TRBV5-1	TRBJ2-3	ASRTGGPTDTQY
TRBV7-9	TRBJ2-3	ASSSGQGMTDTQY
TRBV7-2	TRBJ1-5	ASSLSWDSNQPQH